The 9 T cell receptor beta chains below all came from one sample that was sequenced in a study of T-cell reconstitution after alpha-beta-depleted transplantation in children. Preparation of the TCRbeta library was carried out with unique molecular identifiers. TCRdb ran MiXCR on the PCR reads and lists one entry per CDR3 protein. The sample yields 700,000 to 850,000 distinct CDR3 sequences, 16% seen once. Sequenced here: PBMCs, mostly from graft donor cells, sampled 360 days after TCRalphabeta/CD19-depleted stem cell transplant. The receptors stem from a male patient younger than 18 who had a stem cell transplant for acute lymphoblastic leukemia, so the T cells may come from the graft donor.

This clonotype was seen repeatedly, ten times or more. V gene TRBV15 combines with J gene TRBJ2-4; TRBD1 is a possible D gene (6 bases). CDR1 is LNHNV and CDR2 is YYDKDF in the germline V gene (reference sequence). V lost 0 bases, J lost 3 bases, and 9 bases lay in between. This CDR3 has 15 residues. This CDR3 reads CATSRDPDSKNIQYF. The CDR3 DNA follows: TGTGCCACCAGCAGAGATCCGGACAGCAAAAACATTCAGTACTTC.

The genes are TRBV7-9 and TRBJ2-3, with D unresolved. Germline V gives CDR1 SEHNR, CDR2 FQNEAQ (reference sequence). The CDR3 is 13 residues long. V was cut by 10 bases and J by 0 bases, with 11 bases left in between. This CDR3 is CATESPSTDTQYF. The CDR3 bases are TGTGCCACCGAGAGCCCCAGCACAGATACGCAGTATTTT.

This clonotype has a count of ten or more. The V and J genes are TRBV29-1 and TRBJ2-5, with D possibly being TRBD1 or TRBD2 (5 bases each). Germline V CDR1 and CDR2: SQVTM, ANQGSEA. The CDR3 loop spans 12 amino acids. Trimming left V 5 bases short and J 1 base short, with 8 bases between. The CDR3 DNA reads as TGCAGCGTTTCGGGGCCCCAAGAGACCCAGTACTTC. Its translation: CSVSGPQETQYF.

This clonotype was counted a few times. The chain employs TRBV12-3 or TRBV12-4 and TRBJ2-7, with TRBD1 as a possible D gene (6 bases). Deletions cut 7 bases from V and 9 bases from J, with 13 bases between. CDR3 length: 11 residues. CDR3: CASTYRARQYF. The DNA of the CDR3 is TGTGCCAGCACCTACAGGGCCCGGCAGTACTTC.

This clonotype was seen a few times. The gene calls are TRBV7-9 and TRBJ2-7, with 9 bases fitting TRBD1. This CDR3 has 16 residues. Germline V gene lookup returns CDR1 SEHNR and CDR2 FQNEAQ (reference sequence). With V trimmed by 5 bases and J by 5 bases, 13 bases remained unmatched. The CDR3 loop reads CASSALTGGVPHEQYF. The CDR3 bases are TGTGCCAGCAGCGCGCTCACAGGGGGCGTCCCTCACGAGCAGTACTTC.

This clonotype has only a few counts. The genes are TRBV4-1 and TRBJ1-3; 11 positions match TRBD1. The trim removed 1 base at V and 3 bases at J, leaving 5 bases unmatched. The germline gives CDR1 MGHRA, CDR2 YSYEKL. The CDR3 spans 17 residues. CDR3 DNA: TGCGCCAGCAGCCAAGGAGGACAGGGGGCCTTTGGAAACACCATATATTTT. Translation gives CASSQGGQGAFGNTIYF.

This sequence joins TRBV27 and TRBJ2-7; possibly TRBD2 for D (5 bases). Trimming removed 8 bases from V and 1 base from J, with 15 bases in between. The CDR3 length is 14 residues. Per the germline V gene, CDR1 is MNHEY and CDR2 is SMNVEV (reference sequence). CDR3 loop: CASGGWATSYEQYF. DNA for the CDR3: TGTGCCAGCGGCGGGTGGGCCACTTCCTACGAGCAGTACTTC.

This clonotype appeared many times. The rearrangement joins TRBV28 to TRBJ2-2, with 9 positions matching TRBD1. Germline CDR1 MDHEN, CDR2 SYDVKM. The CDR3 length is 18 residues. V lost 3 bases and J lost 4; bases outside the gene matches: 12. CDR3 sequence reads: CASSFVLGQGRVTGELFF. The CDR3 nucleotides read TGTGCCAGCAGTTTTGTATTGGGACAGGGAAGGGTCACCGGGGAGCTGTTTTTT.

The CDR3 nucleotides read TGTGCCAGCGGTCCTGGGTACCAAGAGACCCAGTACTTC. This translates into CASGPGYQETQYF. The chain carries TRBV12-3 or TRBV12-4 and TRBJ2-5; D not resolved. The CDR3 has 13 residues. With 8 bases removed from V and 0 bases from J, the gap between germline ends came to 10 bases.